The 28 T cell receptor beta chains reported below all come from one sample, sequenced in a study of shared clonotypes between healthy human individuals. Sequencing used immunoSEQ multiplex PCR; TCRdb keeps in-frame clones, though not all of them. The data show a few million clones, around 95% seen once. Sequencing input: naive CD4+ T cells sorted from blood. Noted subset: CD45RA+ positively selected. These receptors all come from a man aged 18 to 29 in good health.

This rearrangement joins TRBV5-1 to TRBJ2-7; D tentatively fits TRBD1 or TRBD2 (5 bases each). Germline CDR1 reads SGHRS; CDR2 reads YFSETQ. CDR3 length: 14 residues. V was cut by 5 bases and J by 1 base, with 13 bases left in between. The CDR3: CASSSQGESYEQYF. The DNA of the CDR3 is TGCGCCAGCAGTTCGCAAGGGGAGTCCTACGAGCAGTACTTC.

On this clone: This same CDR3 is encoded by further DNA sequences in the sample. This chain connects TRBV28 to TRBJ2-7; D ambiguous. The CDR3 length is 10 residues. Deletions cut 6 bases from V and 7 bases from J, with 7 bases between. The germline CDR1 and CDR2 sequences are MDHEN and SYDVKM. In DNA, the CDR3 is TGTGCCAGCAGCTCGAGGGAGCAGTACTTC. Residues: CASSSREQYF. Full variable domain (remainder filled in from reference TRBV28 and TRBJ2-7): DVKVTQSSRYLVKRTGEKVFLECVQDMDHENMFWYRQDPGLGLRLIYFSYDVKMKEKGDIPEGYSVSREKKERFSLILESASTNQTSMYLCASSSREQYFGPGTRLTVT.

This chain joins TRBV11-2 and TRBJ1-3; 11 bases fit TRBD1. The germline gives CDR1 SGHAT, CDR2 FQNNGV. The CDR3 spans 16 residues. V lost 5 bases, J lost 2 bases, and 5 bases stayed unmatched. CDR3 nucleotides: TGTGCCAGCAGCCGCCGGGACAGGGGGGCTGGAAACACCATATATTTT. Protein sequence: CASSRRDRGAGNTIYF.

The chain is built from TRBV30 and TRBJ1-1; D gene uncertain. CDR3 size: 11 residues. V lost 6 bases and J lost 0, with 5 bases in between. Looked up from germline, CDR1 is GTSNPN and CDR2 is SVGIG (reference sequence). CDR3 residues: CACGMNTEAFF. CDR3 coding DNA: TGTGCCTGCGGTATGAACACTGAAGCTTTCTTT.

The chain recombines TRBV5-1 with TRBJ2-5; D call uncertain. Trimming shortened V by 6 bases and J by 5 bases, and 20 bases separated the two germline ends. The CDR3 covers 15 residues. CDR1 is SGHRS and CDR2 is YFSETQ in the germline V gene. The CDR3 spells CASTFFTESQETQYF. In DNA, the CDR3 is TGCGCCAGCACCTTTTTCACTGAGTCCCAGGAGACCCAGTACTTC. The full variable domain, with the rest looked up from reference TRBV5-1 and TRBJ2-5, is KAGVTQTPRYLIKTRGQQVTLSCSPISGHRSVSWYQQTPGQGLQFLFEYFSETQRNKGNFPGRFSGRQFSNSRSEMNVSTLELGDSALYLCASTFFTESQETQYFGPGTRLLVL.

The rearrangement uses TRBV30 and TRBJ1-1, with TRBD1 as a possible D gene (6 bases). V was cut by 5 bases and J by 1 base, with 17 bases left in between. Germline assignment: CDR1 GTSNPN and CDR2 SVGIG (reference sequence). The length of the CDR3 is 15 residues. DNA of the CDR3: TGTGCCTGGTGGGGGCAGGGTTTGGGGAACACTGAAGCTTTCTTT. Its translation is CAWWGQGLGNTEAFF.

This chain connects TRBV27 to TRBJ2-3; 13 nucleotides align to TRBD2. After removal of 5 bases from V and 2 bases from J, the junction contained 7 bases not matched to a gene. The CDR3 sequence is 17 residues long. Looked up from germline, CDR1 is MNHEY and CDR2 is SMNVEV (reference sequence). The CDR3 protein is CASSPRGLAGDTDTQYF. CDR3 DNA: TGTGCCAGCAGTCCTAGAGGACTAGCGGGGGACACAGATACGCAGTATTTT.

The V and J genes are TRBV9 and TRBJ2-2; D may be TRBD2 (6 bases). The V end lost 0 bases, the J end lost 3 bases, and 9 bases lay between the germline ends. The CDR3 sequence is 15 residues long. CDR1 SGDLS and CDR2 YYNGEE come from the germline V gene. The CDR3 nucleotides read TGTGCCAGCAGCGTAGGTAGCGGTCACACCGGGGAGCTGTTTTTT. Translated: CASSVGSGHTGELFF.

The chain uses TRBV19 and TRBJ1-2; D gene uncertain. V gave up 6 bases and J gave up 1 base, with 12 bases separating them. From germline, CDR1 is LNHDA and CDR2 SQIVND (reference sequence). There are 14 residues in the CDR3. CDR3 nucleotides: TGTGCCAGTAGGTCGAGTCAAATTAACTATGGCTACACCTTC. This translates into CASRSSQINYGYTF.

The chain recombines TRBV25-1 with TRBJ2-2; 11 positions agree with TRBD2. Germline CDR1 MGHDK, CDR2 SYGVNS. Germline trimming cut 3 bases from V and 5 bases from J; bases unmatched to any gene: 2. There are 15 residues in the CDR3. The CDR3 bases are TGTGCCAGCAGTGAGACTAGCGGGGTGACCGGGGAGCTGTTTTTT. Amino acid sequence: CASSETSGVTGELFF.

Notes on this clone: One junction end does not reproduce the germline sequence, and a read error may be involved. This chain connects TRBV6-1 to TRBJ1-5; 8 positions agree with TRBD1. Looked up from germline, CDR1 is MNHNS and CDR2 is SASEGT. The CDR3 extends over 15 amino acids. CDR3 bases: TGTGCCAGCAGTGAGCCCGGACAGGGCAAACAGCCCCAGCATTTT. It encodes CASSEPGQGKQPQHF.

The V call is TRBV6-5, the J call TRBJ2-7, with 8 bases aligning to TRBD1. Germline lookup yields CDR1 MNHEY and CDR2 SVGAGI. The CDR3 consists of 14 residues. Trimming at V came to 4 bases and at J to 7 bases, leaving 9 bases not matched to a gene. The CDR3 nucleotides are TGTGCCAGCAGTTCAGGACAGGGCAGTTGGGAGCAGTACTTC. It encodes CASSSGQGSWEQYF.

This chain connects TRBV9 to TRBJ2-2; 7 bases agree with TRBD2. V shed 5 bases, J shed 4 bases, and the junction held 17 bases outside the gene matches. The CDR3 runs 18 residues. Per the germline V gene, CDR1 is SGDLS and CDR2 is YYNGEE. The CDR3 DNA is TGTGCCAGCAGTTGGAGCTGGCTAGGACTAGTCTCCACCGGGGAGCTGTTTTTT. This translates into CASSWSWLGLVSTGELFF.

CDR3 coding DNA: TGTGCCAGCAGTCCTAGAACAGGGGTTTTCACCTACGAGCAGTACTTC. This codes for CASSPRTGVFTYEQYF. The chain carries TRBV27 and TRBJ2-7; 7 bases align to TRBD1. Germline CDR1 and CDR2: MNHEY and SMNVEV (reference sequence). The CDR3 is 16 residues long. V lost 5 bases and J lost 2; bases outside the gene matches: 12.

This clone was picked up one time. This chain joins TRBV15 and TRBJ2-7, with a tentative D call TRBD1 (5 bases). Germline-derived CDR1 and CDR2 are LNHNV and YYDKDF (reference sequence). The CDR3 spans 15 residues. V gave up 3 bases and J gave up 1 base, with 13 bases separating them. The CDR3 region is CATSRGRGESYEQYF. In nucleotides, the CDR3 is TGTGCCACCAGCAGGGGTAGGGGTGAGTCCTACGAGCAGTACTTC.

This chain uses TRBV5-1 with TRBJ2-7, with 8 positions matching TRBD2. The CDR3 is 17 amino acids. The ends lost 4 bases at V and 0 bases at J; junction bases unmatched: 12. Germline-derived CDR1 and CDR2 are SGHRS and YFSETQ. The CDR3 loop is CASSDSMSGGPSYEQYF. CDR3 bases: TGCGCCAGCAGCGACTCCATGAGCGGGGGACCCTCCTACGAGCAGTACTTC. Looking up the rest from reference TRBV5-1 and TRBJ2-7 gives the full variable domain: KAGVTQTPRYLIKTRGQQVTLSCSPISGHRSVSWYQQTPGQGLQFLFEYFSETQRNKGNFPGRFSGRQFSNSRSEMNVSTLELGDSALYLCASSDSMSGGPSYEQYFGPGTRLTVT.

Turning to this clone: This CDR3 is also generated by other DNA sequences in the sample. J is TRBJ2-7 and V is TRBV30, with a weak D call TRBD1 (5 bases). Germline lookup yields CDR1 GTSNPN and CDR2 SVGIG (reference sequence). Trimming left V 1 base short and J 5 bases short, with 6 bases between. CDR3 length: 11 residues. The CDR3 DNA is TGTGCCTGGAGTGGGGGCAACGAGCAGTACTTC. It encodes CAWSGGNEQYF.

The CDR3 DNA reads TGTGCCAGCAGCTTAGTCGCTACAGAAATGGAGACCCAGTACTTC. It translates to CASSLVATEMETQYF. The V call is TRBV11-2, the J call TRBJ2-5; no reliable D call. Trimming removed 1 base from V and 5 bases from J, with 14 bases in between. Germline values: CDR1 SGHAT, CDR2 FQNNGV. The CDR3 has 15 amino acids.

This clone has just one count. The rearrangement uses TRBV19 and TRBJ1-2, with TRBD1 matching 7 bases. J gave up 3 bases and V 6 bases, and 1 base lay outside the gene matches. The CDR3 has 12 amino acids. From germline, CDR1 is LNHDA and CDR2 SQIVND (reference sequence). The CDR3 here is CASRQGDYGYTF. DNA of the CDR3: TGTGCCAGTAGGCAGGGGGACTATGGCTACACCTTC.

V gene TRBV6-5 combines with J gene TRBJ1-5; unclear D gene. There are 16 residues in the CDR3. The V end was cut by 2 bases, the J end by 6 bases, with 17 bases between. From germline, CDR1 is MNHEY and CDR2 SVGAGI. CDR3 residues: CASSYLIQDLGQPQHF. The CDR3 nucleotides read TGTGCCAGCAGTTACCTGATCCAGGACCTAGGTCAGCCCCAGCATTTT.

V gene TRBV15 combines with J gene TRBJ1-5; the D is unclear. V lost 8 bases, J lost 7 bases, and 15 bases lay in between. The CDR3 extends over 13 amino acids. Germline CDR1 is LNHNV and CDR2 is YYDKDF (reference sequence). Here the CDR3 DNA reads TGTGCCACCGGTGGGGAAGGAAACCAGCCCCAGCATTTT. Protein: CATGGEGNQPQHF.

The CDR3 loop reads CASNEGGLYGYTF. The CDR3 coding sequence is TGTGCCAGCAACGAGGGTGGTCTCTATGGCTACACCTTC. J is TRBJ1-2 and V is TRBV28; D not certain. Germline V gene sequence: CDR1 MDHEN, CDR2 SYDVKM. The V end lost 7 bases, the J end lost 4 bases, and 13 bases lay between the germline ends. The CDR3 spans 13 residues.

This sequence joins TRBV15 and TRBJ1-3, with 7 bases aligning to TRBD1. This CDR3 is built from 15 residues. Germline V gene lookup returns CDR1 LNHNV and CDR2 YYDKDF (reference sequence). V was pared by 2 bases and J by 1 base, with 2 bases of the junction left unmatched. The CDR3: CATSRRQGSGNTIYF. The CDR3 nucleotides read TGTGCCACCAGCAGACGACAGGGTTCTGGAAACACCATATATTTT.

The rearrangement links TRBV28 to TRBJ1-2; 7 bases map to TRBD1. In germline, CDR1 is MDHEN, CDR2 SYDVKM. CDR3 length: 16 residues. Unmatched junction bases numbered 16, after V lost 8 bases and J lost 4 bases. The chain's CDR3 is CASLGNRGPIVYGYTF. The CDR3 region has the DNA TGTGCCAGCCTCGGGAACAGGGGACCCATTGTCTATGGCTACACCTTC.

The chain combines TRBV11-2 with TRBJ2-7; 9 bases align to TRBD1. The junction had 10 bases not matched to a gene; V was cut back by 5 bases and J by 5 bases. This CDR3 comprises 15 residues. The germline CDR1 and CDR2 sequences are SGHAT and FQNNGV. The CDR3 spells CASSTGQGPRNEQYF. The CDR3 DNA is TGTGCCAGCAGCACCGGACAGGGGCCGAGAAACGAGCAGTACTTC.

This clone was detected only a few times. This chain's CDR3 is CASSEQGHSPLHF. The CDR3 bases are TGTGCCAGCAGTGAACAGGGTCATTCACCCCTCCACTTT. The chain employs TRBV25-1 and TRBJ1-6; D is possibly TRBD1 (5 bases). This CDR3 contains 13 residues. V was clipped by 2 bases and J by 8 bases, with 7 bases between them. From germline, CDR1 is MGHDK and CDR2 SYGVNS.

V usage is TRBV30 and J usage is TRBJ2-7; 9 bases fit TRBD1. J lost 3 bases, V lost 8 bases, and 2 bases had no gene match. CDR3 length equals 11 residues. Germline CDR1 GTSNPN, CDR2 SVGIG (reference sequence). The CDR3 region has the DNA TGTGCCACGGGACAGGGCTACGAGCAGTACTTC. Protein sequence: CATGQGYEQYF.

Turning to this clone: Because the CDR3's place on the DNA is in doubt, the DNA is left out and the CDR3 is given as listed by TCRdb. The chain links TRBV1 to TRBJ1-2; the table's D call, TRBD1, has no DNA check behind it. TRBV1 is a documented pseudogene. The CDR3 is 15 amino acids long, termini counted. The chain's CDR3 is CTSSQFGQGSYGYTF.